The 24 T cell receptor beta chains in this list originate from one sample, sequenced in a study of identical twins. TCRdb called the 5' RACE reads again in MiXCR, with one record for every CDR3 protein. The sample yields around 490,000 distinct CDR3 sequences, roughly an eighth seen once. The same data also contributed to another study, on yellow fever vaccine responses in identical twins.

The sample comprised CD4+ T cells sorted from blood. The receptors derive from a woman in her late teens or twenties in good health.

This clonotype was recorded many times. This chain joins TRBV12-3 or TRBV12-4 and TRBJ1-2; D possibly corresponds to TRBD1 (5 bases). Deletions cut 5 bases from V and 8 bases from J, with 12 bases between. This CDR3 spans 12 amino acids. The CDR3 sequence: CASSPGTPGYTF. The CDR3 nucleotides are TGTGCCAGCAGTCCCGGGACTCCGGGCTACACCTTC.

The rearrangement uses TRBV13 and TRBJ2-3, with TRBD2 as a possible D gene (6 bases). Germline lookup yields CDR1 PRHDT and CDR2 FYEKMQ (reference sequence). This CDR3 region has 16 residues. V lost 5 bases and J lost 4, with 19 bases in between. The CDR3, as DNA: TGTGCCAGCAGCCTGAGGGTGGGGGGTTTACCAGATACGCAGTATTTT. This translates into CASSLRVGGLPDTQYF.

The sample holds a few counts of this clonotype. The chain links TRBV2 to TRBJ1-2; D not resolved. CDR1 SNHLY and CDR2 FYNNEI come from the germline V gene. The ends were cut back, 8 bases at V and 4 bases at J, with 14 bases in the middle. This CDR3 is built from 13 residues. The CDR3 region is CASGSRTGYGYTF. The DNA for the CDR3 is TGTGCCAGCGGGTCCCGAACGGGCTATGGCTACACCTTC.

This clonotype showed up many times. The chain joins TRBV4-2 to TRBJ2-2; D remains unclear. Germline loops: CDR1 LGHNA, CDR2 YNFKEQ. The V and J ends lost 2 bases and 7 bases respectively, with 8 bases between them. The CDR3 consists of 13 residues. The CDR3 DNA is TGTGCCAGCAGCCAACCTCAAAACGGGGAGCTGTTTTTT. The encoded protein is CASSQPQNGELFF.

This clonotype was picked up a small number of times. Here the CDR3 DNA reads TGTGCCAGTAGATCCAAGTCGGGGACCAAAAACATTCAGTACTTC. It codes for CASRSKSGTKNIQYF. The chain joins TRBV12-3 or TRBV12-4 to TRBJ2-4; tentative D call: TRBD2 (5 bases). Trimming left V 9 bases short and J 2 bases short, with 17 bases between. The CDR3 runs to 15 residues.

Here the CDR3 reads CASSPSLAGIPDEQFF. The CDR3, as DNA: TGTGCCAGCTCACCAAGCTTGGCAGGTATCCCGGATGAGCAGTTCTTC. J is TRBJ2-1 and V is TRBV18; D gene ambiguous. The CDR3 length is 16 residues. Germline loops: CDR1 KGHSH, CDR2 LQKENI. V was trimmed by 2 bases and J by 8 bases, leaving 19 bases between them.

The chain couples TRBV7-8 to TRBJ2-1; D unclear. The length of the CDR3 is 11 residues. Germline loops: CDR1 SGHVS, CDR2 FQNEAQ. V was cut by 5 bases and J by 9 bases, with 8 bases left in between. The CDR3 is CASSLWSEQFF. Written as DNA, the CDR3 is TGTGCCAGCAGCCTATGGAGTGAGCAGTTCTTC.

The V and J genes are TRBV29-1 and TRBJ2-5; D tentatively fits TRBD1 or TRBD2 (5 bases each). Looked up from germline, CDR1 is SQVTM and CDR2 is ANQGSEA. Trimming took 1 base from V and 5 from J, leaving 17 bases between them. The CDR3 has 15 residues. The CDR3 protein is CSVEGSRVGEETQYF. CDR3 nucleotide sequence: TGCAGCGTTGAAGGCTCCAGGGTGGGAGAGGAGACCCAGTACTTC. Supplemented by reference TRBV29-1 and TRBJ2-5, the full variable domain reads SAVISQKPSRDICQRGTSLTIQCQVDSQVTMMFWYRQQPGQSLTLIATANQGSEATYESGFVIDKFPISRPNLTFSTLTVSNMSPEDSSIYLCSVEGSRVGEETQYFGPGTRLLVL.

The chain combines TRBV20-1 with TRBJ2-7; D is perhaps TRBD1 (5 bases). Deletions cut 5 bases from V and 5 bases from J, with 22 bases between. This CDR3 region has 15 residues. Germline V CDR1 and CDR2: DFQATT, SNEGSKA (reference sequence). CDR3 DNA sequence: TGCAGTGCTGGGCAAATAGGACAATGCAAACACGAGCAGTACTTC. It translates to CSAGQIGQCKHEQYF.

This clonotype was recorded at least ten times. This chain's CDR3 is CSGTIAGGPDNEQFF. The CDR3 coding sequence is TGCAGCGGTACTATAGCGGGAGGGCCCGACAATGAGCAGTTCTTC. The V call is TRBV29-1, the J call TRBJ2-1, with 11 bases matching TRBD2. Germline loops: CDR1 SQVTM, CDR2 ANQGSEA. V was clipped by 7 bases and J by 5 bases; unmatched bases: 10. The CDR3 totals 15 residues.

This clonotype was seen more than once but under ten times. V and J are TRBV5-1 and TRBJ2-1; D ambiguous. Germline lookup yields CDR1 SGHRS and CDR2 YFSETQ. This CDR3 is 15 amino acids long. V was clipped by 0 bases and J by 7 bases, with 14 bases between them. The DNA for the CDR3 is TGCGCCAGCAGCTTGGGACATCTCCAAGTAAATGAGCAGTTCTTC. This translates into CASSLGHLQVNEQFF.

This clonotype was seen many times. The DNA for the CDR3 is TGTGCCAGCAGCTTAGGCCTAAGGAGCACAGATACGCAGTATTTT. It is translated as CASSLGLRSTDTQYF. The genes are TRBV7-8 and TRBJ2-3; D is uncertain. V was trimmed by 1 base and J by 0 bases, leaving 8 bases between them. The germline V gene encodes CDR1 SGHVS and CDR2 FQNEAQ. CDR3 length equals 15 residues.

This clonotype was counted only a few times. CDR3 in DNA: TGTGCCATCCGAAGGACAGGGAGCTCCTACGAGCAGTACTTC. It yields the protein CAIRRTGSSYEQYF. The chain links TRBV10-3 to TRBJ2-7; TRBD1 agrees at 8 bases. This CDR3 region has 14 residues. Germline values: CDR1 ENHRY, CDR2 SYGVKD. V shed 8 bases, J shed 0 bases, and the junction held 6 bases outside the gene matches.

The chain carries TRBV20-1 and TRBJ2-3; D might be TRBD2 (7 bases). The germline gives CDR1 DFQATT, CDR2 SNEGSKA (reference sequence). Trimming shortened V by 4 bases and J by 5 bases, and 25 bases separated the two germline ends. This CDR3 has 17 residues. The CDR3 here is CSATLGGTGPGGDTQYF. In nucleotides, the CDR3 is TGCAGTGCTACCCTAGGGGGGACGGGGCCGGGGGGAGATACGCAGTATTTT.

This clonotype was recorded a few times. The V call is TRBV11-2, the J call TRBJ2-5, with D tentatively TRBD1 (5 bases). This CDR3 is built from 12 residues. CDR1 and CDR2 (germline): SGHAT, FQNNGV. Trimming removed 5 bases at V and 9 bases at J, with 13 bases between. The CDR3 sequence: CASSQDKTAQYF. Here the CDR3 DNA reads TGTGCCAGCAGCCAGGACAAGACGGCCCAGTACTTC.

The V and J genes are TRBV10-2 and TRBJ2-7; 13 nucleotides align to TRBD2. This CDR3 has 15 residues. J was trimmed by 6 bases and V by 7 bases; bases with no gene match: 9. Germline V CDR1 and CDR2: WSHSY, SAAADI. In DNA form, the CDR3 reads TGCGCCAGCACACTAGCGGGAGGGCTCTATGTCGAGCAGTACTTC. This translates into CASTLAGGLYVEQYF.

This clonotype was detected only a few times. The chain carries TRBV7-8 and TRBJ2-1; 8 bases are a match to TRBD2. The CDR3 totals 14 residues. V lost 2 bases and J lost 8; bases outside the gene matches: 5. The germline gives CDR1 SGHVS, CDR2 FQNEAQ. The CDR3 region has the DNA TGTGCCAGCAGCTTAACGGGGGGGTCTTATGAGCAGTTCTTC. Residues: CASSLTGGSYEQFF.

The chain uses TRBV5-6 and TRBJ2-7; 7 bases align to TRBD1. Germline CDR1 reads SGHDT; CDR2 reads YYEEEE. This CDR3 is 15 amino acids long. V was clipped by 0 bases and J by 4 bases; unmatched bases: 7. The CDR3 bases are TGTGCCAGCAGCTTGGGGCCACCAGGGGGATACGAGCAGTACTTC. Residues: CASSLGPPGGYEQYF.

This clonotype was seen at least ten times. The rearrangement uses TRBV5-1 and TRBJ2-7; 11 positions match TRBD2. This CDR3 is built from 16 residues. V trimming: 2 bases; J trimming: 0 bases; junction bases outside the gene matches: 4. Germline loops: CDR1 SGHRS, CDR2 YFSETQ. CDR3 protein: CASSLPGTSGSYEQYF. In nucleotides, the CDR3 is TGCGCCAGCAGCTTACCCGGGACTAGCGGCTCCTACGAGCAGTACTTC.

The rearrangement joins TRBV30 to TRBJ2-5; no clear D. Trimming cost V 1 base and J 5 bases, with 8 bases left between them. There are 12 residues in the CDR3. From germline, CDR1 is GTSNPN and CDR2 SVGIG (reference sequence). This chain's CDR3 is CAWSAVSETQYF. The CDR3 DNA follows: TGTGCCTGGAGTGCTGTCTCCGAGACCCAGTACTTC.

CDR3 sequence: CASSPYADSYEQYF. As DNA, the CDR3 is TGTGCCAGCTCACCGTACGCCGACAGCTACGAGCAGTACTTC. The chain links TRBV18 to TRBJ2-7, with a tentative D call TRBD1 (5 bases). V was trimmed by 3 bases and J by 3 bases, leaving 12 bases between them. Germline V gene lookup returns CDR1 KGHSH and CDR2 LQKENI. The CDR3 covers 14 residues.

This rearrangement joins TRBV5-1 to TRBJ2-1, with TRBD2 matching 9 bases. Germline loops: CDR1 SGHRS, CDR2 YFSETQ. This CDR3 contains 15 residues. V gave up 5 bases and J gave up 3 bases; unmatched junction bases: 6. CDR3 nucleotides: TGCGCCAGCAGATCCCAGACTAGCGGCTACAATGAGCAGTTCTTC. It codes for CASRSQTSGYNEQFF.

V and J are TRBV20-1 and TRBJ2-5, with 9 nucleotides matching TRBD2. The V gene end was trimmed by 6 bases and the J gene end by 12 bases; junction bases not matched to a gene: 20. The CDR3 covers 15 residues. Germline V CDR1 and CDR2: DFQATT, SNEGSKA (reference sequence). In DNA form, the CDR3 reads TGCAGTGCCCCCACCGGGACTAGCTTCCCAAGAGAAGAGTACTTC. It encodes CSAPTGTSFPREEYF.

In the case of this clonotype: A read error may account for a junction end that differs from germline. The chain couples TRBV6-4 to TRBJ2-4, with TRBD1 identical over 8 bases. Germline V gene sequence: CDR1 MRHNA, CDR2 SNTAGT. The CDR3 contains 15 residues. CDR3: CASNPRGRVKTIQYF. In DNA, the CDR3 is TGTGCCAGCAATCCCAGGGGGCGTGTCAAAACCATTCAGTACTTC.